This T cell receptor (beta chain) was identified in a study of vaccination and CD4 T cells after COVID-19. Study summary: Overlapping spike peptides of SARS-CoV-2, HCoV-NL63, HCoV-OC43 and HCoV-229E stimulated the cells. As a positive control, some control cultures were given a CEFX pool, while others were given an HIV-1 Nef pool or no peptide. Regarding the study as a whole: A median 86.3% of convalescent patients' SARS-CoV-2-reactive clones emerged only after vaccination.

This clonotype is labeled medium-sized (0.01 to 0.1%). Its antigen is unknown. This CDR3 is 15 amino acids long. The germline gives CDR1 DFQATT, CDR2 SNEGSKA (reference sequence). Trimming cost V 0 bases and J 3 bases; bases outside gene matches: 7. The treatment here: approximately 11-day PBMC culture with coronavirus spike peptide pools or control peptides (ViraFEST assay). Cultured CD4+ T cell DNA was sequenced using the Oncomine TCR Beta short-read assay. TCRdb recomputed calls from the PCR reads with MiXCR, one row per CDR3 protein. The table shows 9,500 to 12,000 distinct CDR3 sequences, with around 23% occurring only once.

This sequence joins TRBV20-1 and TRBJ2-7, with 8 nucleotides matching TRBD2. The sequence derives from a human donor who had recovered from COVID-19. Source: CD4+ T cells from blood, cultured in vitro, taken after SARS-CoV-2 vaccination. The CDR3 is CSARDLGSGVYEQYF. CDR3 nucleotides: TGCAGTGCTAGAGATTTGGGTAGCGGGGTCTACGAGCAGTACTTC.